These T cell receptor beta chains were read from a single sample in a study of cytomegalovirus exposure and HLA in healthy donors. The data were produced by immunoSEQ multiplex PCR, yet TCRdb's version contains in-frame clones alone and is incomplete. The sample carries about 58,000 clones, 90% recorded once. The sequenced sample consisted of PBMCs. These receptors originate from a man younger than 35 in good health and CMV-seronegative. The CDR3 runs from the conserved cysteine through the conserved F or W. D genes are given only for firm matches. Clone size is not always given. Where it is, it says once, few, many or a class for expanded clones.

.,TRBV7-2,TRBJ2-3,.,CASIPGGDTQYF,TGTGCCAGCATCCCAGGAGGAGATACGCAGTATTTT
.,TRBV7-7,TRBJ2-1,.,CASSPGGGREQFF,TGTGCTAGCAGCCCCGGGGGAGGCCGTGAGCAGTTCTTC
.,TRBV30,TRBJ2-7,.,CAWSRETNEQYF,TGTGCCTGGAGCCGGGAGACTAATGAGCAGTACTTC
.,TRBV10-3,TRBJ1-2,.,CAISAGGLRDYGYTF,TGTGCCATCAGTGCCGGGGGGCTTCGGGACTATGGCTACACCTTC
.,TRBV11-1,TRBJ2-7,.,CASSFTASYEQYF,TGTGCCAGCAGCTTTACAGCCTCCTACGAGCAGTACTTC
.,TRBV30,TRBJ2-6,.,CAWTPPGGANVLTF,TGTGCCTGGACCCCTCCGGGTGGGGCCAACGTCCTGACTTTC
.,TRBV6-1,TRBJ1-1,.,CASSEWAAMNTEAFF,TGTGCCAGCAGTGAATGGGCAGCCATGAACACTGAAGCTTTCTTT
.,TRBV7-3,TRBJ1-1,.,CASSPTGFQTEAFF,TGTGCCAGCAGCCCGACAGGCTTCCAGACTGAAGCTTTCTTT
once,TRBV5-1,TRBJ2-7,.,CASSLGQSHGGQYF,TGCGCCAGCAGCTTGGGACAGAGCCACGGCGGGCAGTACTTC
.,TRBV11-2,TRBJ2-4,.,CASSRDSLAKNIQYF,TGTGCCAGCAGCCGGGACTCTCTAGCCAAAAACATTCAGTACTTC
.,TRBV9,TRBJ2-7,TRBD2,CASSVGAGVGEQYF,TGTGCCAGCAGCGTTGGAGCGGGAGTAGGAGAGCAGTACTTC
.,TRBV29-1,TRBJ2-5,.,CSVEPGRLEETQYF,TGCAGCGTTGAACCGGGGAGGTTAGAAGAGACCCAGTACTTC
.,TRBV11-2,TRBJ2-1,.,CASSAADYEQFF,TGTGCCAGCAGTGCTGCGGACTACGAGCAGTTCTTC
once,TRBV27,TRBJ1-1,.,CASGAGVAFF,TGTGCCAGCGGAGCAGGGGTAGCTTTCTTT
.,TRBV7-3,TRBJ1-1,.,CASSPGSDTEAFF,TGTGCCAGCAGCCCAGGGTCGGACACTGAAGCTTTCTTT
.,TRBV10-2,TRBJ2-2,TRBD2,CASRETSEYIGELFF,TGCGCCAGCAGGGAGACTAGCGAGTACATCGGGGAGCTGTTTTTT
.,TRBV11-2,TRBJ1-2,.,CASSLDRGQTYGYTF,TGTGCCAGCAGCTTAGACCGAGGACAGACCTATGGCTACACCTTC